The TCR beta chain described here comes from a study of shared clonotypes between healthy human individuals. With 5 bases clipped from V and 4 bases from J, the junction kept 3 bases outside the gene matches. The CDR3 is 15 residues long. The germline V gene encodes CDR1 MNHEY and CDR2 SMNVEV (reference sequence). Naivety among CD8 cells was defined by CD45RO negativity and positive CCR7 selection, thereby excluding terminally differentiated effector memory CD45RA+ cells. The data were produced by immunoSEQ multiplex PCR, yet TCRdb's version contains in-frame clones alone and is incomplete. The sample yields 2 million to 2.5 million clones, about 95% seen once.

The source of this sequence is a man aged 18-30 years in good health. Sequencing was carried out using naive CD8+ T cells sorted from blood. V is TRBV27 and J is TRBJ2-4; 12 nucleotides agree with TRBD2. The CDR3 DNA sequence: TGTGCCAGCAGTGGGCTAGCGGGAGGGAAAAACATTCAGTACTTC. Amino acids: CASSGLAGGKNIQYF.